These 27 T cell receptor beta chains originate from one sample sequenced in a study of beta chain features in type 1 diabetes. Reverse transcribing all isolated RNA meant expressed TCRB transcripts were sequenced. Sequencing was performed with immunoSEQ multiplex PCR; in TCRdb, only in-frame clones are kept and a portion is missing. The data contain 970,000 or so clones, roughly 16% of them singletons. The sample consisted of naive CD4+ T cells from blood. All receptors derive from a woman aged 18-29 years in good health.

This clone was seen a few times. In nucleotides, the CDR3 is TGTGCCAGCAGTTTCCGCCAGGGAGTTAACATTCAGTACTTC. The encoded protein is CASSFRQGVNIQYF. This chain links TRBV28 with TRBJ2-4, with D tentatively TRBD1 or TRBD2 (5 bases each). The length of the CDR3 is 14 residues. Germline-derived CDR1 and CDR2 are MDHEN and SYDVKM. V was pared by 3 bases and J by 7 bases, with 13 bases between.

This chain joins TRBV11-2 and TRBJ2-1; 7 bases line up with TRBD2. Germline V CDR1 and CDR2: SGHAT, FQNNGV. The CDR3 length is 14 residues. V lost 4 bases and J lost 7; bases outside the gene matches: 7. CDR3 sequence (DNA): TGTGCCAGCAGCTCCTTAGCGGGTTTTAATGAGCAGTTCTTC. Amino acids: CASSSLAGFNEQFF.

The J gene is TRBJ2-5, the V gene TRBV7-6; possibly TRBD2 for D (6 bases). The CDR3 sequence is 12 residues long. Germline V gives CDR1 SGHVS, CDR2 FNYEAQ. V shed 0 bases and J shed 9 bases, with 8 bases lying between them. The CDR3: CASSLAAGPQYF. CDR3 nucleotide sequence: TGTGCCAGCAGCTTAGCAGCGGGTCCCCAGTACTTC.

The chain uses TRBV11-2 and TRBJ2-7, with TRBD1 identical over 9 bases. V shed 5 bases, J shed 5 bases, and the junction held 16 bases outside the gene matches. Germline loops: CDR1 SGHAT, CDR2 FQNNGV. This CDR3 comprises 17 residues. In nucleotides, the CDR3 is TGTGCCAGCAGCGTCCGAACCTGGGACAGGGAGTCTCACGAGCAGTACTTC. Translated: CASSVRTWDRESHEQYF.

The gene calls are TRBV7-9 and TRBJ2-5; a weak D match, TRBD2 (5 bases). Germline V gene data show CDR1 as SEHNR and CDR2 as FQNEAQ (reference sequence). The CDR3 totals 17 residues. Trimming took off 2 bases at V and 4 bases at J, with 20 bases between the two ends. CDR3 sequence reads: CASSLIPRSGSRETQYF. CDR3 sequence (DNA): TGTGCCAGCAGCTTAATTCCCCGGAGCGGCTCCCGAGAGACCCAGTACTTC.

The V call is TRBV11-2, the J call TRBJ1-1, with 7 nucleotides matching TRBD1. The CDR3 spans 13 residues. Germline V gene sequence: CDR1 SGHAT, CDR2 FQNNGV. V dropped 2 bases and J dropped 7; count of bases not matched to a gene: 4. CDR3 amino acids: CASSLLQGSEAFF. CDR3 nucleotide sequence: TGTGCCAGCAGCTTATTACAGGGGAGTGAAGCTTTCTTT.

This clone occurred a few times. This chain connects TRBV19 to TRBJ2-2, with 7 bases lining up with TRBD1. V lost 0 bases to trimming and J lost 6 bases; unmatched junction nucleotides: 1. The CDR3 has 14 amino acids. Germline V CDR1 and CDR2: LNHDA, SQIVND (reference sequence). CDR3 sequence (DNA): TGTGCCAGTAGTATAGAACAGGGGCCCGGGGAGCTGTTTTTT. Protein product: CASSIEQGPGELFF. The whole variable domain, filled in from reference TRBV19 and TRBJ2-2, reads DGGITQSPKYLFRKEGQNVTLSCEQNLNHDAMYWYRQDPGQGLRLIYYSQIVNDFQKGDIAEGYSVSREKKESFPLTVTSAQKNPTAFYLCASSIEQGPGELFFGEGSRLTVL.

The chain is built from TRBV14 and TRBJ2-7, with TRBD1 matching 7 bases. Trimming removed 0 bases from V and 2 bases from J; junction bases left unmatched: 4. In germline, CDR1 is SGHDN, CDR2 FVKESK. This CDR3 has 15 amino acids. CDR3 sequence: CASSQESGTAYEQYF. CDR3 sequence (DNA): TGTGCCAGCAGCCAAGAATCCGGGACAGCCTACGAGCAGTACTTC.

CDR3 sequence reads: CATSSEYLSGANVLTF. The CDR3 DNA is TGTGCCACCAGCTCAGAATACCTCTCTGGGGCCAACGTCCTGACTTTC. V and J are TRBV15 and TRBJ2-6; D not resolved. The CDR3 is 16 residues long. V lost 5 bases to trimming and J lost 0 bases, with 11 bases between them. CDR1 is LNHNV and CDR2 is YYDKDF in the germline V gene (reference sequence).

This clone occurred a few times. The rearrangement links TRBV7-8 to TRBJ2-3; weak D call: TRBD2 (5 bases). Trimming removed 2 bases at V and 4 bases at J, with 10 bases between. Germline loops: CDR1 SGHVS, CDR2 FQNEAQ. The CDR3 extends over 14 amino acids. The CDR3 DNA sequence: TGTGCCAGCAGCTTACGGGAAACGGCAGATACGCAGTATTTT. Encoded protein: CASSLRETADTQYF.

Only a few counts were recorded for this clone. Here the CDR3 DNA reads TGTGCCAGCAGCTCGGGACAGGAGGTGCCTTACGAGCAGTACTTC. It is translated as CASSSGQEVPYEQYF. V usage is TRBV21-1 and J usage is TRBJ2-7; no check of the table's D call, TRBD1, against the DNA was made. TRBV21-1 is labeled a pseudogene. This CDR3 has 15 residues.

V usage is TRBV7-2 and J usage is TRBJ2-3; tentative D call: TRBD2 (6 bases). Germline V gene sequence: CDR1 SGHTA, CDR2 FQGNSA. The CDR3 runs to 15 residues. V lost 5 bases to trimming and J lost 1 base, with 13 bases between them. The CDR3, as DNA: TGTGCCAGCAGCACGTGGCGGGGACGCACAGATACGCAGTATTTT. Protein product: CASSTWRGRTDTQYF.

V gene TRBV6-6 combines with J gene TRBJ1-1, with TRBD1 as a possible D gene (6 bases). Germline CDR1 reads MNHNY; CDR2 reads SVGAGI (reference sequence). V lost 8 bases, J lost 0 bases, and 10 bases lay in between. The CDR3 contains 13 residues. The CDR3 sequence is CASGRQVNTEAFF. The CDR3 region has the DNA TGTGCCAGCGGTAGACAGGTGAACACTGAAGCTTTCTTT.

The sample holds a few counts of this clone. The gene calls are TRBV2 and TRBJ1-4, with D unresolved. V dropped 8 bases and J dropped 4 bases, with 14 bases sitting between them. The germline gives CDR1 SNHLY, CDR2 FYNNEI. The CDR3 extends over 14 amino acids. The DNA for the CDR3 is TGTGCCAGCCGAGGACGGACTAGTAATGAAAAACTGTTTTTT. Translating gives CASRGRTSNEKLFF.

This clone was detected only a few times. The genes are TRBV19 and TRBJ1-4; D gene uncertain. CDR1 LNHDA and CDR2 SQIVND come from the germline V gene (reference sequence). The V gene lost 6 bases and the J gene lost 8 bases, with 7 bases spanning the gap. The length of the CDR3 is 11 residues. The CDR3 coding sequence is TGTGCCAGTAGAAGTGAAGAAAAACTGTTTTTT. Translating gives CASRSEEKLFF. The whole variable domain, remainder taken from reference TRBV19 and TRBJ1-4, is DGGITQSPKYLFRKEGQNVTLSCEQNLNHDAMYWYRQDPGQGLRLIYYSQIVNDFQKGDIAEGYSVSREKKESFPLTVTSAQKNPTAFYLCASRSEEKLFFGSGTQLSVL.

This clone was seen a handful of times. Other DNA sequences within the sample encode an identical CDR3. The gene calls are TRBV18 and TRBJ2-5; D is uncertain. There are 12 residues in the CDR3. The V and J ends lost 5 bases and 0 bases respectively, with 4 bases between them. The V gene's germline CDR1 is KGHSH and CDR2 LQKENI. The CDR3 bases are TGTGCCAGCTCATCGTACCAAGAGACCCAGTACTTC. Residues: CASSSYQETQYF.

The chain links TRBV7-8 to TRBJ2-7, with D uncertain. CDR3 size: 17 residues. Germline V gene sequence: CDR1 SGHVS, CDR2 FQNEAQ. The V end lost 5 bases, the J end lost 3 bases, and 23 bases lay between the germline ends. CDR3 sequence (DNA): TGTGCCAGCAGCGAAAAAGGTGTGAGGCGGCCGGGCTACGAGCAGTACTTC. Its translation: CASSEKGVRRPGYEQYF.

Here the CDR3 DNA reads TGTGCCAGCAGCCCCTGGCCCAGGGGGGGTTACGAGCAGTACTTC. It encodes CASSPWPRGGYEQYF. The chain employs TRBV5-5 and TRBJ2-7; the D call may be TRBD1 or TRBD2 (7 bases each). Trimming stripped 4 bases from V and 4 bases from J, with 18 bases between. CDR1 is SGHKS, CDR2 YYEKEE, per germline (reference sequence). This CDR3 comprises 15 residues.

This clone was found once. This chain joins TRBV7-2 and TRBJ1-5; perhaps TRBD1 as D (5 bases). V shed 3 bases and J shed 2 bases, with 11 bases lying between them. The length of the CDR3 is 15 residues. Germline V lookup: CDR1 SGHTA, CDR2 FQGNSA. CDR3: CASSFTGGGNQPQHF. The CDR3 nucleotides read TGTGCCAGCAGCTTTACAGGAGGGGGCAATCAGCCCCAGCATTTT.

Points on this clone: The same CDR3 arises from other DNA sequences in this sample as well. The gene calls are TRBV29-1 and TRBJ1-1, with D uncertain. Germline V gives CDR1 SQVTM, CDR2 ANQGSEA. The CDR3 runs 11 residues. Deletions cut 6 bases from V and 4 bases from J, with 9 bases between. The CDR3 is CSVGRGTEAFF. Written as DNA, the CDR3 is TGCAGCGTGGGTCGTGGCACTGAAGCTTTCTTT.

This clone came up once. V and J are TRBV6-5 and TRBJ2-1; D gene ambiguous. The CDR3 spans 11 residues. With 6 bases removed from V and 10 bases from J, the gap between germline ends came to 10 bases. Germline assignment: CDR1 MNHEY and CDR2 SVGAGI. The CDR3 reads CASSVGGEQFF. Here the CDR3 DNA reads TGTGCCAGCAGCGTCGGTGGAGAGCAGTTCTTC.

This clone was observed a handful of times. The J gene is TRBJ1-5, the V gene TRBV28; unclear D gene. This CDR3 contains 15 residues. The V end was cut by 7 bases, the J end by 4 bases, with 17 bases between. Germline V CDR1 and CDR2: MDHEN, SYDVKM. The CDR3 reads CASNNIDFGNQPQHF. In DNA, the CDR3 is TGTGCCAGCAACAACATCGACTTTGGGAATCAGCCCCAGCATTTT.

The chain couples TRBV10-3 to TRBJ1-4, with no clear D. In germline, CDR1 is ENHRY, CDR2 SYGVKD. V was trimmed by 3 bases and J by 5 bases, leaving 10 bases between them. The CDR3 contains 14 residues. The chain's CDR3 is CAISELWGNEKLFF. The CDR3 coding sequence is TGTGCCATCAGTGAACTCTGGGGAAATGAAAAACTGTTTTTT.

This clone showed up just a few times. The rearrangement joins TRBV2 to TRBJ1-1; no firm D call. Trimming took 7 bases from V and 9 from J, leaving 9 bases between them. CDR1 is SNHLY, CDR2 FYNNEI, per germline. The CDR3 totals 10 residues. CDR3 protein: CASTWTQAFF. The CDR3 DNA follows: TGTGCCAGCACTTGGACTCAAGCTTTCTTT.

This clone was observed a handful of times. A much larger clone lies one base from this, so it may be a read error. The chain is built from TRBV28 and TRBJ2-2, with no clear D. CDR1 is MDHEN, CDR2 SYDVKM, per germline. The V end was cut by 2 bases, the J end by 5 bases, with 0 bases between. The CDR3 spans 11 residues. CDR3 residues: CASSLTGELFF. The DNA of the CDR3 is TGTGCCAGCAGTTTAACCGGGGAGCTGTTTTTT.

This clone was detected only a few times. The V and J genes are TRBV7-9 and TRBJ1-1; D is undetermined. The CDR3 contains 14 residues. V was trimmed by 1 base and J by 1 base, leaving 7 bases between them. Germline loops: CDR1 SEHNR, CDR2 FQNEAQ (reference sequence). CDR3 nucleotides: TGTGCCAGCAGCTTAGGAACGGAGAACACTGAAGCTTTCTTT. Protein product: CASSLGTENTEAFF.

V usage is TRBV12-5 and J usage is TRBJ1-2; TRBD1 might be the D (6 bases). The V gene lost 3 bases and the J gene lost 3 bases, with 17 bases spanning the gap. The CDR3 runs 16 residues. Germline V gene data show CDR1 as LGHNT and CDR2 as FRNRAP. DNA for the CDR3: TGTGCTAGTGGTTTATCAAGGCGGGGGGCGGACTATGGCTACACCTTC. Amino acid sequence: CASGLSRRGADYGYTF.